The 21 T cell receptor beta chains listed next were all sequenced from one sample in a study of cytomegalovirus exposure and HLA in healthy donors. This PCR relied on a set of 60 Vbeta primers and 13 Jbeta primers. Clones were sequenced by immunoSEQ multiplex PCR, and TCRdb holds only the in-frame ones, with some missing. The table includes some 130,000 clones, approximately 85% detected once. Sequences were obtained from PBMCs. The origin of the receptors is a boy aged 5-17 years in good health and CMV-seronegative.

In its sample, this clone was seen a few times. This chain joins TRBV5-6 and TRBJ1-1; 7 positions agree with TRBD1. The V segment lost 2 bases and the J segment 5 bases; nucleotides outside the gene matches: 6. CDR1 is SGHDT and CDR2 is YYEEEE in the germline V gene. This CDR3 spans 14 amino acids. Here the CDR3 reads CASSFGQGGTEAFF. In DNA form, the CDR3 reads TGTGCCAGCAGCTTCGGGCAGGGGGGAACTGAAGCTTTCTTT.

This clone showed up just once. The chain combines TRBV27 with TRBJ2-1; D is possibly TRBD1 (5 bases). From germline, CDR1 is MNHEY and CDR2 SMNVEV (reference sequence). This CDR3 is built from 15 residues. The V and J ends lost 5 bases and 7 bases respectively, with 18 bases between them. The CDR3 sequence is CASSLRLGPGNEQFF. DNA for the CDR3: TGTGCCAGCAGTCTCCGCTTGGGGCCGGGTAATGAGCAGTTCTTC.

This clone was seen only once. This chain links TRBV5-1 with TRBJ2-5; TRBD1 matches 9 bases. V shed 4 bases, J shed 4 bases, and the junction held 8 bases outside the gene matches. The CDR3 runs 15 residues. Germline CDR1 SGHRS, CDR2 YFSETQ. CDR3 DNA sequence: TGCGCCAGCAGCCAGGGACAGGGATTAGGAGAGACCCAGTACTTC. As protein: CASSQGQGLGETQYF.

DNA for the CDR3: TGTGCCTGGAGTGATTGGGGGGACGGTGAGCAGTACTTC. Its protein product is CAWSDWGDGEQYF. This rearrangement joins TRBV30 to TRBJ2-7; tentative D call: TRBD2 (6 bases). CDR1 is GTSNPN and CDR2 is SVGIG in the germline V gene (reference sequence). The CDR3 is 13 residues long. Trimming left V 1 base short and J 7 bases short, with 14 bases between.

This chain uses TRBV4-1 with TRBJ1-2; maybe TRBD1 (6 bases). This CDR3 contains 14 residues. Germline V gives CDR1 MGHRA, CDR2 YSYEKL. The germline V and J ends were trimmed by 3 bases and 3 bases, with 11 bases remaining between them. The CDR3 spells CASSHGTPDYGYTF. The CDR3 nucleotides read TGCGCCAGCAGCCACGGGACACCAGACTATGGCTACACCTTC.

The chain combines TRBV7-2 with TRBJ2-3; 7 nucleotides align to TRBD2. This CDR3 region has 14 residues. V shed 5 bases, J shed 6 bases, and the junction held 8 bases outside the gene matches. Germline assignment: CDR1 SGHTA and CDR2 FQGNSA. In nucleotides, the CDR3 is TGTGCCAGCAGCCAAATTAGTAGCGGGGATACGCAGTATTTT. Protein sequence: CASSQISSGDTQYF.

J is TRBJ1-5 and V is TRBV19, with D possibly TRBD1 on 5 matching bases. The CDR3 sequence is 16 residues long. Per the germline V gene, CDR1 is LNHDA and CDR2 is SQIVND (reference sequence). V was trimmed by 2 bases and J by 1 base, leaving 12 bases between them. CDR3 residues: CASSILGGPSNQPQHF. DNA for the CDR3: TGTGCCAGTAGTATATTGGGGGGTCCGAGCAATCAGCCCCAGCATTTT.

A single count supports this clone. The V call is TRBV11-1, the J call TRBJ1-2; 7 nucleotides match TRBD1. The germline V gene has CDR1 SGHAT and CDR2 FQDESV (reference sequence). The CDR3 spans 14 residues. Losses at the gene ends were 5 bases for V and 0 bases for J; bases not matched to a gene: 3. The CDR3 loop is CASSGDSANYGYTF. The CDR3 DNA reads TGTGCCAGCAGCGGGGACAGCGCTAACTATGGCTACACCTTC. Full variable domain (rest looked up from reference TRBV11-1 and TRBJ1-2): EAEVAQSPRYKITEKSQAVAFWCDPISGHATLYWYRQILGQGPELLVQFQDESVVDDSQLPKDRFSAERLKGVDSTLKIQPAELGDSAMYLCASSGDSANYGYTFGSGTRLTVV.

The chain recombines TRBV4-2 with TRBJ2-1; TRBD2 matches 9 bases. Trimming cost V 0 bases and J 0 bases; bases outside gene matches: 9. CDR3 size: 19 residues. Germline V gene lookup returns CDR1 LGHNA and CDR2 YNFKEQ. The CDR3 here is CASSQDLSLRGGSYNEQFF. The CDR3 DNA reads TGTGCCAGCAGCCAAGATCTTTCGCTGCGGGGGGGCTCCTACAATGAGCAGTTCTTC.

In its sample, this clone was seen a few times. The gene calls are TRBV7-3 and TRBJ1-1; D possibly corresponds to TRBD1 (6 bases). Germline loops: CDR1 SGHTA, CDR2 FQGTGA. The CDR3 totals 13 residues. The germline V and J ends were trimmed by 2 bases and 3 bases, with 7 bases remaining between them. CDR3 in amino acids: CASSLSGDTEAFF. In DNA, the CDR3 is TGTGCCAGCAGCTTATCAGGGGACACTGAAGCTTTCTTT.

V usage is TRBV6-5 and J usage is TRBJ2-5; D may be TRBD1 (6 bases). The CDR3 totals 14 residues. V gave up 0 bases and J gave up 2 bases, with 7 bases separating them. CDR1 and CDR2 (germline): MNHEY, SVGAGI. Here the CDR3 reads CASSYSTGQETQYF. The CDR3 region has the DNA TGTGCCAGCAGTTACTCGACAGGTCAAGAGACCCAGTACTTC.

J is TRBJ1-2 and V is TRBV18; possible D gene TRBD1, 5 bases. The CDR3 is made up of 14 amino acids. With 1 base removed from V and 8 bases from J, the gap between germline ends came to 14 bases. Looked up from germline, CDR1 is KGHSH and CDR2 is LQKENI. The CDR3 DNA sequence: TGTGCCAGCTCACCACTGTTAGGGGAACTCGGCTACACCTTC. Amino acids: CASSPLLGELGYTF. Using reference TRBV18 and TRBJ1-2 for the parts outside the CDR3, the full variable domain is NAGVMQNPRHLVRRRGQEARLRCSPMKGHSHVYWYRQLPEEGLKFMVYLQKENIIDESGMPKERFSAEFPKEGPSILRIQQVVRGDSAAYFCASSPLLGELGYTFGSGTRLTVV.

CDR3 DNA sequence: TGTGCCAGCAGCTGGAGGGGGCGGGAGACCCAGTACTTC. Its translation: CASSWRGRETQYF. The chain joins TRBV7-2 to TRBJ2-5; D might be TRBD1 (7 bases). Per the germline V gene, CDR1 is SGHTA and CDR2 is FQGNSA. Trimming left V 4 bases short and J 5 bases short, with 11 bases between. The CDR3 covers 13 residues.

J is TRBJ1-1 and V is TRBV7-3; a possible D gene is TRBD1 (5 bases). Germline CDR1 SGHTA, CDR2 FQGTGA. V was shortened by 5 bases and J by 3 bases, with 10 bases between the two germline ends. The CDR3 spans 13 residues. The CDR3 sequence: CASSVGGDTEAFF. Written as DNA, the CDR3 is TGTGCCAGCAGCGTTGGGGGGGACACTGAAGCTTTCTTT.

J is TRBJ1-2 and V is TRBV2; 8 nucleotides line up with TRBD1. Unmatched junction bases numbered 8, after V lost 0 bases and J lost 8 bases. Germline CDR1 is SNHLY and CDR2 is FYNNEI. CDR3 length: 15 residues. CDR3 sequence (DNA): TGTGCCAGCAGTGAAGCCGGTCAGGGGGCGGGGGGCTACACCTTC. Translated, it gives CASSEAGQGAGGYTF.

The chain recombines TRBV19 with TRBJ1-2; a possible D gene is TRBD1 (5 bases). Germline assignment: CDR1 LNHDA and CDR2 SQIVND (reference sequence). This CDR3 comprises 12 residues. V dropped 7 bases and J dropped 2 bases, with 8 bases sitting between them. The CDR3 loop is CASIGGNYGYTF. The CDR3 nucleotides are TGTGCCAGTATCGGGGGAAACTATGGCTACACCTTC. The full variable domain, its missing parts supplied by reference TRBV19 and TRBJ1-2, is DGGITQSPKYLFRKEGQNVTLSCEQNLNHDAMYWYRQDPGQGLRLIYYSQIVNDFQKGDIAEGYSVSREKKESFPLTVTSAQKNPTAFYLCASIGGNYGYTFGSGTRLTVV.

Only one count was recorded for this clone. The CDR3 loop is CASSLVGSIEQYF. The CDR3 nucleotides read TGTGCCAGCAGCTTGGTAGGGAGCATCGAGCAGTACTTC. The J gene is TRBJ2-7, the V gene TRBV5-6, with D possibly being TRBD2 (5 bases). Germline lookup yields CDR1 SGHDT and CDR2 YYEEEE. The V and J ends lost 0 bases and 6 bases respectively, with 10 bases between them. This CDR3 spans 13 amino acids. The full variable domain, its missing parts supplied by reference TRBV5-6 and TRBJ2-7, is DAGVTQSPTHLIKTRGQQVTLRCSPKSGHDTVSWYQQALGQGPQFIFQYYEEEERQRGNFPDRFSGHQFPNYSSELNVNALLLGDSALYLCASSLVGSIEQYFGPGTRLTVT.

The chain combines TRBV6-5 with TRBJ1-2; D is possibly TRBD1 (5 bases). The CDR3 length is 15 residues. Trimming took off 2 bases at V and 0 bases at J, with 10 bases between the two ends. CDR1 MNHEY and CDR2 SVGAGI come from the germline V gene. The CDR3 here is CASSYTPGTNYGYTF. CDR3 DNA: TGTGCCAGCAGTTACACGCCAGGGACTAACTATGGCTACACCTTC.

This clone has a handful of counts. The CDR3 reads CASSPGGELFF. Written as DNA, the CDR3 is TGTGCCAGCAGCCCGGGCGGGGAGCTGTTTTTT. This chain connects TRBV6-5 to TRBJ2-2; D call uncertain. CDR3 length: 11 amino acids. In germline, CDR1 is MNHEY, CDR2 SVGAGI. V lost 6 bases and J 7 bases, leaving 6 bases between the germline ends.

The rearrangement uses TRBV5-8 and TRBJ1-6; D might be TRBD1 (5 bases). Germline lookup yields CDR1 SGHTS and CDR2 YDEGEE. Trimming took off 4 bases at V and 7 bases at J, with 12 bases between the two ends. The CDR3 has 14 residues. CDR3 amino acids: CASSLNYRNSPLHF. CDR3 DNA: TGTGCCAGCAGCCTGAATTACAGGAATTCACCCCTCCACTTT.

Details on this clone: The junction departs from germline at one end; a sequencing error may be responsible. The chain has TRBV7-9 and TRBJ1-1, with 7 bases identical to TRBD1. CDR3 length: 12 residues. Germline CDR1 reads SEHNR; CDR2 reads FQNEAQ (reference sequence). The chain's CDR3 is CSSSLPTGPAFF. The DNA for the CDR3 is TGTTCCAGCAGCTTACCGACAGGGCCGGCTTTCTTT.